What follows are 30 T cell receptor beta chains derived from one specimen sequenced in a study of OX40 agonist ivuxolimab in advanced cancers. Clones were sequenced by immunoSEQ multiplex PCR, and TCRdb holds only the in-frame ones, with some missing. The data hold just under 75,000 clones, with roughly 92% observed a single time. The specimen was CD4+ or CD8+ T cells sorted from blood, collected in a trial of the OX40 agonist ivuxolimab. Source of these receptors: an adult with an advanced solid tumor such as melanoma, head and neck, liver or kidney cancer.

The CDR3 nucleotides read TGTGCCAGCTCATTGTCAGGGGACCACGAGCAGTACTTC. Protein sequence: CASSLSGDHEQYF. The chain couples TRBV18 to TRBJ2-7; D is perhaps TRBD1 (6 bases). This CDR3 is built from 13 residues. V lost 5 bases and J lost 5, with 13 bases in between. Germline V gene lookup returns CDR1 KGHSH and CDR2 LQKENI.

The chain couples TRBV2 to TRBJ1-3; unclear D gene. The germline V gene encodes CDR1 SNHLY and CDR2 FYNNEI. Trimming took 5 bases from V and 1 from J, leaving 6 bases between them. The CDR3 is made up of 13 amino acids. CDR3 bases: TGTGCCAGCAGTAGGGAATCTGGAAACACCATATATTTT. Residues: CASSRESGNTIYF.

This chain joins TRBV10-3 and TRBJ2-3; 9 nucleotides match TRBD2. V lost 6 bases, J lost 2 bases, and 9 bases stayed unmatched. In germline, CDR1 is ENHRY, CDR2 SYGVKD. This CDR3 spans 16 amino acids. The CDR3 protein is CAIRGDSGSSTDTQYF. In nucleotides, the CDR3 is TGTGCCATCAGGGGGGATAGCGGGAGCTCCACAGATACGCAGTATTTT.

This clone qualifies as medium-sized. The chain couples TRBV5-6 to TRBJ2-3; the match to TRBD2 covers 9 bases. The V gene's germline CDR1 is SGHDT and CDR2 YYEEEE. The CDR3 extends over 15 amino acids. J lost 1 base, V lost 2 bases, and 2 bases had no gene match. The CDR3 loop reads CASSFASGGTDTQYF. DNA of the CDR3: TGTGCCAGCAGCTTTGCTAGCGGGGGCACAGATACGCAGTATTTT.

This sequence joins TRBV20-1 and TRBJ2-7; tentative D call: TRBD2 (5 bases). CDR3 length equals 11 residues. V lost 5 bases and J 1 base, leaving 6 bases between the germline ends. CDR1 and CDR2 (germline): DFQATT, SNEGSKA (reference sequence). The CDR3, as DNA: TGCAGTGCTCGCGGGTCCTACGAGCAGTACTTC. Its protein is CSARGSYEQYF.

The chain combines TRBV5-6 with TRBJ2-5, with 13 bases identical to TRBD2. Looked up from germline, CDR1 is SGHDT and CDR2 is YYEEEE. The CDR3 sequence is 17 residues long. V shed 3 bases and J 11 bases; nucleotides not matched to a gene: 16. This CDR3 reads CASSSGTSGIIEYGQYF. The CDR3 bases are TGTGCCAGCAGCTCCGGGACTAGCGGGATAATTGAATACGGGCAGTACTTC.

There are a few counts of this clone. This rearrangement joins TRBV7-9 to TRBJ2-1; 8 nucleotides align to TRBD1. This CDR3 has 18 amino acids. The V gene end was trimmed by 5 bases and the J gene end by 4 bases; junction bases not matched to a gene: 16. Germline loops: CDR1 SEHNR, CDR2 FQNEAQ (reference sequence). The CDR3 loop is CASSPSGLRQGSYNEQFF. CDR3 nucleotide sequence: TGTGCCAGCAGCCCATCGGGCCTGAGACAGGGGTCTTACAATGAGCAGTTCTTC.

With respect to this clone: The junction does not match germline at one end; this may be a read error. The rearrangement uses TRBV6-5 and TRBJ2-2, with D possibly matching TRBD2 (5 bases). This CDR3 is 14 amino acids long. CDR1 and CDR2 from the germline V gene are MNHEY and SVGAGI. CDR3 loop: CATSYDYLTGELFF. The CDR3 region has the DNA TGTGCCACCAGTTACGACTACCTCACCGGGGAGCTGTTTTTT.

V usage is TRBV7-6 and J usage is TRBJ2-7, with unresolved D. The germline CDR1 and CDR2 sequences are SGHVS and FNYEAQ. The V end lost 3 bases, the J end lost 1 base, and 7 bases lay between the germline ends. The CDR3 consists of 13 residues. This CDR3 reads CASSFSESYEQYF. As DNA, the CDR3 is TGTGCCAGCAGCTTTTCGGAGTCCTACGAGCAGTACTTC.

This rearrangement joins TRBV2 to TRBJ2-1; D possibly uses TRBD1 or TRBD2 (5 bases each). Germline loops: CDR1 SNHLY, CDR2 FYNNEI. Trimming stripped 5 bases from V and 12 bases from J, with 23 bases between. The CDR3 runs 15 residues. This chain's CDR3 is CASSTRGQLPGAQFF. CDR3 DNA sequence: TGTGCCAGCAGTACCCGGGGCCAACTACCGGGCGCGCAGTTCTTC.

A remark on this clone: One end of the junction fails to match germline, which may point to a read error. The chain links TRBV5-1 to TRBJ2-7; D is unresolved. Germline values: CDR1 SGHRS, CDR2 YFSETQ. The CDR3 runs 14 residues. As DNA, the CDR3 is TGCGCCGGCAGCTTGGGCGGAAACTCCTACGAGCAGTACTTC. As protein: CAGSLGGNSYEQYF.

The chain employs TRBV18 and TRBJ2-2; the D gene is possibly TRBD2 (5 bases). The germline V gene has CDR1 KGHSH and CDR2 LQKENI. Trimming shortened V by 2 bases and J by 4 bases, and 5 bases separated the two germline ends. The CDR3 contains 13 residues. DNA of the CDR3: TGTGCCAGCTCACCAACTAGCACCGGGGAGCTGTTTTTT. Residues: CASSPTSTGELFF.

The chain's CDR3 is CASSLPSGFSNEQFF. CDR3 DNA: TGTGCCAGCAGCTTACCTAGCGGGTTCAGCAATGAGCAGTTCTTC. The chain carries TRBV7-6 and TRBJ2-1; 8 bases agree with TRBD2. Per the germline V gene, CDR1 is SGHVS and CDR2 is FNYEAQ. The J segment lost 6 bases and the V segment lost 2 bases, leaving 6 bases of the junction unmatched. The CDR3 runs 15 residues.

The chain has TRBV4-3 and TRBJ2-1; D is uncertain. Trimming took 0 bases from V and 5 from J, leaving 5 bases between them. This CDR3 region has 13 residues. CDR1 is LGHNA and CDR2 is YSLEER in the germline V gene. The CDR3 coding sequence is TGCGCCAGCAGCCAAGATCTTGACAATGAGCAGTTCTTC. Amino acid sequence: CASSQDLDNEQFF.

CDR3 sequence (DNA): TGTGCCAGCAGCCAAGATGTTGAAGCAGGGTCTCTCTGCGAGCAGTACTTC. It translates to CASSQDVEAGSLCEQYF. The J gene is TRBJ2-7, the V gene TRBV14; the D gene is possibly TRBD1 (5 bases). The CDR3 is 17 residues long. V was clipped by 0 bases and J by 6 bases, with 21 bases between them. Germline loops: CDR1 SGHDN, CDR2 FVKESK.

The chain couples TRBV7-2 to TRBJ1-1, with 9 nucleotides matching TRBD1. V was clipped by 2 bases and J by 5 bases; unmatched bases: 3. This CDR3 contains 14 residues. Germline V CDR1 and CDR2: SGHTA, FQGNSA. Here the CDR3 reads CASSLRGQGTEAFF. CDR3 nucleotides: TGTGCCAGCAGCTTAAGGGGACAGGGAACTGAAGCTTTCTTT.

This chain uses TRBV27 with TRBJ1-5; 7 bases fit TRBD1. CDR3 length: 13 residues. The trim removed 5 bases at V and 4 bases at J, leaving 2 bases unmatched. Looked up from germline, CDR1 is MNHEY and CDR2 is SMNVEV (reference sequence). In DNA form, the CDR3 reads TGTGCCAGCAGTGACAGGGCTAATCAGCCCCAGCATTTT. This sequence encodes CASSDRANQPQHF.

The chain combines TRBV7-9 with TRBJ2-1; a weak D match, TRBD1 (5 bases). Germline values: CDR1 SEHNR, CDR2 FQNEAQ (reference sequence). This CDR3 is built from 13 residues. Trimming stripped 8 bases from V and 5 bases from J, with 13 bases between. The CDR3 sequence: CASQGMVDNEQFF. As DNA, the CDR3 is TGTGCCAGCCAGGGAATGGTAGACAATGAGCAGTTCTTC.

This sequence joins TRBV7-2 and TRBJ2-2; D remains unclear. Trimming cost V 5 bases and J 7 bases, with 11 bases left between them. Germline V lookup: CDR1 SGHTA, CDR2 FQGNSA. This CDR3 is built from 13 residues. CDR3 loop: CASSRAGDGELFF. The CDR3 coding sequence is TGTGCCAGCAGCCGCGCTGGGGACGGGGAGCTGTTTTTT.

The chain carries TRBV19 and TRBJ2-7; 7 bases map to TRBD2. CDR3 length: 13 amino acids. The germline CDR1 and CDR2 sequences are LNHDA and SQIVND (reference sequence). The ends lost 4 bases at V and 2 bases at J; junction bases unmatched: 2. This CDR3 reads CASSKSGAYEQYF. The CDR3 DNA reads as TGTGCCAGTAGTAAAAGCGGGGCCTACGAGCAGTACTTC.

The CDR3 nucleotides are TGTGCCAGCAGCTTAGGTCAGGCCGGGGAGCTGTTTTTT. Encoded protein: CASSLGQAGELFF. This sequence joins TRBV7-7 and TRBJ2-2; unclear D gene. V lost 1 base, J lost 6 bases, and 6 bases lay in between. The CDR3 is 13 amino acids. CDR1 and CDR2 (germline): SSHAT, FNYEAQ (reference sequence). Complete variable domain (other parts from reference TRBV7-7 and TRBJ2-2): GAGVSQSPRYKVTKRGQDVTLRCDPISSHATLYWYQQALGQGPEFLTYFNYEAQPDKSGLPSDRFSAERPEGSISTLTIQRTEQRDSAMYRCASSLGQAGELFFGEGSRLTVL.

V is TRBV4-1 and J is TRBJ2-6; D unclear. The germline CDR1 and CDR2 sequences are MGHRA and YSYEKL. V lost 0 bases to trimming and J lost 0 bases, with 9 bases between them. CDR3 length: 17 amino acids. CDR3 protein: CASSQEAGSSGANVLTF. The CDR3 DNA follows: TGCGCCAGCAGCCAAGAGGCAGGAAGCTCTGGGGCCAACGTCCTGACTTTC.

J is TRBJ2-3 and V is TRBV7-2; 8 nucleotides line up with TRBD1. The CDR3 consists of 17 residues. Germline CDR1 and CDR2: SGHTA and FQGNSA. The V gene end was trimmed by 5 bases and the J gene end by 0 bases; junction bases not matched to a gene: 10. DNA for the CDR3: TGTGCCAGCAGCACCTACCTTAGGACAGGGAGCACAGATACGCAGTATTTT. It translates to CASSTYLRTGSTDTQYF.

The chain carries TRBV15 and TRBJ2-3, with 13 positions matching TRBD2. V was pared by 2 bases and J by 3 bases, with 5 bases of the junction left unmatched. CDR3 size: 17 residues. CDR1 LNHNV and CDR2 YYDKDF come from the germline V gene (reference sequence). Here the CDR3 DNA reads TGTGCCACCAGCAGAATAAAACTAGCGGGGGGGACAGATACGCAGTATTTT. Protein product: CATSRIKLAGGTDTQYF.

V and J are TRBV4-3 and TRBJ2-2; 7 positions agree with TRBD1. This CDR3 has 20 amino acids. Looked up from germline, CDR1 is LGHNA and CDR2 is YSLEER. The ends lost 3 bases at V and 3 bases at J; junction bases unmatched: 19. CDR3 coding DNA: TGCGCCAGCAGCCATCTAGGGTGGACAGGCCCGATTGAATACACCGGGGAGCTGTTTTTT. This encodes CASSHLGWTGPIEYTGELFF.

The CDR3 sequence is CASSLSTSHDEQYF. In nucleotides, the CDR3 is TGTGCCAGCAGTTTATCGACTAGTCACGACGAGCAGTACTTC. The V call is TRBV27, the J call TRBJ2-7; a weak D match, TRBD2 (6 bases). Germline values: CDR1 MNHEY, CDR2 SMNVEV (reference sequence). This CDR3 is 14 amino acids long. V was trimmed by 0 bases and J by 5 bases, leaving 11 bases between them.

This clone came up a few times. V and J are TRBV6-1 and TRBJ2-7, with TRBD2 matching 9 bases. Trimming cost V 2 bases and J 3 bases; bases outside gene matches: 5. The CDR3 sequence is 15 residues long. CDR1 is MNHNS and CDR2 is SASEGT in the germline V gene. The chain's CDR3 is CASSETLAGLYEQYF. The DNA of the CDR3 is TGTGCCAGCAGTGAAACCCTAGCGGGACTCTACGAGCAGTACTTC.

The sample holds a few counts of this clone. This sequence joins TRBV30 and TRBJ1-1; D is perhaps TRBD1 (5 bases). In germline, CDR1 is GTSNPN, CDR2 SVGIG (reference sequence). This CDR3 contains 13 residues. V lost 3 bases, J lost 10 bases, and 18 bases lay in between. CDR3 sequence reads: CAWSPGGRGTAFF. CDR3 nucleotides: TGTGCCTGGAGCCCCGGGGGGAGGGGAACAGCTTTCTTT.

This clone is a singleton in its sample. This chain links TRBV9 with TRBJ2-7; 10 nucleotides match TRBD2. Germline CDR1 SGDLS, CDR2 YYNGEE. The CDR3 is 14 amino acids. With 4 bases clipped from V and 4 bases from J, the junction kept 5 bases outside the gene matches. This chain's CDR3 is CASSKGTSAYEQYF. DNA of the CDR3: TGTGCCAGCAGCAAGGGGACTAGCGCATACGAGCAGTACTTC.

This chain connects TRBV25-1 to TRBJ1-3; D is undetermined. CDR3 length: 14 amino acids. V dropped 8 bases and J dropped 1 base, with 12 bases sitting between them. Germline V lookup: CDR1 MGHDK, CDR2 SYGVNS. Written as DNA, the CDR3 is TGTGCCAGCGTCCGCGGAATATCTGGAAACACCATATATTTT. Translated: CASVRGISGNTIYF.